The next 7 T cell receptor beta chains were all read from a single sample in a study of blood T cell repertoires in COVID-19. Measured with immunoSEQ multiplex PCR; TCRdb has only the in-frame clones, and not every one. The sample contains 130,000 or so clones, 75% to 85% of which appear only once. Specimen: peripheral blood. The receptors stem from a human donor in a cohort sampled during active COVID-19.

The chain links TRBV5-1 to TRBJ2-7; D is undetermined. The length of the CDR3 is 13 residues. V lost 3 bases and J 3 bases, leaving 10 bases between the germline ends. In germline, CDR1 is SGHRS, CDR2 YFSETQ. CDR3 region: CASSWRFDYEQYF. Written as DNA, the CDR3 is TGCGCCAGCAGCTGGCGGTTTGACTACGAGCAGTACTTC.

The chain couples TRBV29-1 to TRBJ1-2; 7 bases align to TRBD1. Losses at the gene ends were 2 bases for V and 5 bases for J; bases not matched to a gene: 5. The CDR3 is 13 amino acids. CDR1 and CDR2 (germline): SQVTM, ANQGSEA. The CDR3 loop is CSVEPPGQYGYTF. The CDR3 DNA follows: TGCAGCGTTGAACCGCCGGGACAGTATGGCTACACCTTC.

This rearrangement joins TRBV3-1 (or the pseudogene TRBV3-2) to TRBJ2-2, with 10 positions matching TRBD2. Trimming took 6 bases from V and 2 from J; bases not matched to a gene: 0. This CDR3 is 14 amino acids long. Germline CDR1 is LGHDT and CDR2 is YNNKEL (reference sequence). The CDR3: CASRLAGNTGELFF. The DNA of the CDR3 is TGTGCCAGCAGACTAGCGGGAAACACCGGGGAGCTGTTTTTT.

This clone was seen just once. The CDR3 loop reads CATRRDAGAYEQYF. DNA for the CDR3: TGTGCCACCAGAAGGGACGCAGGGGCCTACGAGCAGTACTTC. The chain carries TRBV15 and TRBJ2-7; D perhaps matches TRBD1 (6 bases). Germline V lookup: CDR1 LNHNV, CDR2 YYDKDF (reference sequence). This CDR3 spans 14 amino acids. Trimming left V 6 bases short and J 2 bases short, with 14 bases between.

The V call is TRBV5-1, the J call TRBJ2-1; 11 bases are shared with TRBD1. The trim removed 4 bases at V and 8 bases at J, leaving 8 bases unmatched. Germline V CDR1 and CDR2: SGHRS, YFSETQ. This CDR3 has 15 amino acids. The CDR3 protein is CASSPRTGGKDEQFF. Here the CDR3 DNA reads TGCGCCAGCAGCCCAAGGACAGGGGGCAAGGATGAGCAGTTCTTC.

This clone showed up just a few times. This chain uses TRBV9 with TRBJ2-2, with 10 bases matching TRBD2. This CDR3 has 18 amino acids. CDR1 and CDR2 (germline): SGDLS, YYNGEE. Trimming removed 2 bases from V and 0 bases from J; junction bases left unmatched: 7. CDR3 sequence (DNA): TGTGCCAGCAGCGTCCCGGTAGCGGGGGGAGCGAACACCGGGGAGCTGTTTTTT. This gives the protein CASSVPVAGGANTGELFF.

This clone was counted between two and nine times. V gene TRBV6-1 combines with J gene TRBJ2-7; D may be TRBD1 (5 bases). The CDR3 spans 14 residues. Germline loops: CDR1 MNHNS, CDR2 SASEGT. Trimming cost V 3 bases and J 3 bases, with 12 bases left between them. The CDR3 DNA sequence: TGTGCCAGCAGTGACAGGGTAAACTTCTACGAGCAGTACTTC. Translated, it gives CASSDRVNFYEQYF.